Listed below are T cell receptor beta chains from one sample, sequenced in a study of T and B cells in COVID-19 patients. TCRdb used MiXCR to reprocess the multiplex PCR reads, holding one entry per CDR3 protein. The table shows under 8,000 distinct CDR3 sequences, with about 25% occurring only once. Sequences were obtained from blood. The receptors originated from a human donor with active COVID-19. Both conserved end residues are part of each CDR3. The D gene is left open where the match is weak. Size tells how often a clone was seen (once, few, many) or the class of an expanded clone, and some rows leave it out.

j_gene,v_gene,d_gene,abundance,CDR3aa,CDR3nt
TRBJ2-3,TRBV10-1,-,few,CASSEFRQLRGTDTQYF,TGCGCCAGCAGTGAGTTCAGACAGCTTCGAGGCACAGATACGCAGTATTTT
TRBJ1-2,TRBV18,TRBD1,-,CASSSRQGNYGYTF,TGTGCCAGCTCGTCACGACAGGGAAACTATGGCTACACCTTC
TRBJ2-7,TRBV6-5,-,medium-sized,CASRPPSLTREQYF,TGTGCCAGCAGACCTCCCAGCCTCACGCGCGAGCAGTACTTC
TRBJ2-7,TRBV6-1,-,medium-sized,CASSTPTPGGESYEQYF,TGTGCCAGCAGTACACCAACCCCAGGTGGGGAATCCTACGAGCAGTACTTC
TRBJ2-7,TRBV11-3,-,medium-sized,CASSSNRVTYEQYF,TGTGCCAGCAGCTCCAACAGGGTGACCTACGAGCAGTACTTC
TRBJ2-5,TRBV29-1,TRBD2,-,CSVEDRGRAQETQYF,TGCAGCGTTGAAGATCGGGGGAGGGCTCAAGAGACCCAGTACTTC
TRBJ1-2,TRBV19,-,medium-sized,CASSPNNGLGYTF,TGTGCCAGTAGTCCTAACAACGGACTGGGCTACACCTTC
TRBJ2-2,TRBV5-1,TRBD2,few,CASSFGSSGNTGELFF,TGCGCCAGCAGCTTCGGGTCTAGCGGGAACACCGGGGAGCTGTTTTTT
TRBJ2-3,TRBV28,TRBD2,-,CASSFPSGVSTDTQYF,TGTGCCAGCAGTTTCCCTAGCGGGGTTAGCACAGATACGCAGTATTTT
TRBJ1-2,TRBV21-1,-,-,CASSKPTGTGRCYGYTF,TGTGCCAGCAGCAAACCTACCGGGACAGGCCGCTGCTATGGCTACACCTTC
TRBJ2-3,TRBV27,-,medium-sized,CASSFRGSEDTQYF,TGTGCCAGTTCCTTTCGGGGGAGTGAGGATACGCAGTATTTT
TRBJ2-7,TRBV6-1,-,medium-sized,CASSEVGPNEQYF,TGTGCCAGCAGTGAAGTCGGCCCCAACGAGCAGTACTTC
TRBJ2-1,TRBV11-3,TRBD2,-,CASTQGLAGGPYNEQFF,TGTGCCAGCACTCAAGGGCTAGCGGGAGGGCCCTACAATGAGCAGTTCTTC
TRBJ1-5,TRBV18,TRBD1,-,CASSPQGASNQPQHF,TGTGCCAGCTCACCTCAGGGGGCAAGCAATCAGCCCCAGCATTTT
TRBJ2-3,TRBV19,TRBD2,medium-sized,CASTPISTSGATDTQYF,TGTGCCAGTACCCCGATTTCGACTAGCGGGGCCACAGATACGCAGTATTTT
TRBJ2-3,TRBV18,-,many,CASSPGQSTDTQYF,TGTGCCAGCTCACCAGGACAGTCCACAGATACGCAGTATTTT
TRBJ1-4,TRBV30,-,medium-sized,CACGPPTNEKLFF,TGTGCCTGCGGCCCCCCAACTAATGAAAAACTGTTTTTT
TRBJ2-7,TRBV4-1,-,once,CASSPGIADSYEQYF,TGCGCCAGCAGCCCGGGCATAGCGGACTCCTACGAGCAGTACTTC
TRBJ2-5,TRBV7-2,-,-,CASSLLLLRGETQYF,TGTGCCAGCAGCCTTTTACTTCTAAGGGGAGAGACCCAGTACTTC
TRBJ2-2,TRBV6-5,-,once,CASRIEGETGELFF,TGTGCCAGCCGTATCGAGGGTGAAACCGGGGAGCTGTTTTTT
TRBJ1-5,TRBV6-1,-,-,CASSGGRDQPQHF,TGTGCCAGCTCGGGGGGAAGGGATCAGCCCCAGCATTTT